The 5 T cell receptor beta chains below were found in one sample sequenced in a study of identical twins. TCRdb re-called the 5' RACE reads through MiXCR, storing one row per CDR3 protein. The table includes roughly 200,000 distinct CDR3 sequences, roughly 15% detected once. The same data also went into a second study, on T cells expressing NK-cell markers.

Material for sequencing was CD8+ T cells sorted from blood. Receptor source: a woman younger than 35 in good health.

A few counts support this clonotype. This chain connects TRBV3-1 to TRBJ1-2; the match to TRBD1 covers 9 bases. V was pared by 8 bases and J by 8 bases, with 30 bases of the junction left unmatched. Looked up from germline, CDR1 is LGHDT and CDR2 is YNNKEL (reference sequence). The CDR3 spans 20 residues. CDR3 DNA sequence: TGTGCCAGCCACCCACGCCGCGCCGGGACAGGGCTTTTTGAGGATTCGGGCTACACCTTC. Amino acids: CASHPRRAGTGLFEDSGYTF.

This clonotype was detected ten times or more. The rearrangement links TRBV5-1 to TRBJ2-3; D tentatively fits TRBD1 or TRBD2 (6 bases each). The CDR3 runs to 13 residues. Trimming stripped 4 bases from V and 6 bases from J, with 12 bases between. Looked up from germline, CDR1 is SGHRS and CDR2 is YFSETQ. The CDR3 bases are TGCGCCAGCAGCGAGGACAGCGGGGATACGCAGTATTTT. It yields the protein CASSEDSGDTQYF.

This clonotype was detected only a few times. This sequence joins TRBV27 and TRBJ1-2, with D tentatively TRBD1 (6 bases). The CDR3 is made up of 14 amino acids. In germline, CDR1 is MNHEY, CDR2 SMNVEV (reference sequence). The V end was cut by 5 bases, the J end by 2 bases, with 12 bases between. CDR3: CASSLRGINYGYTF. CDR3 DNA: TGTGCCAGCAGTCTCAGGGGTATAAACTATGGCTACACCTTC.

The genes are TRBV20-1 and TRBJ1-1; 10 bases match TRBD1. The CDR3 is 12 residues long. V was clipped by 6 bases and J by 5 bases; unmatched bases: 3. In germline, CDR1 is DFQATT, CDR2 SNEGSKA (reference sequence). CDR3 residues: CSAGTGVTEAFF. In DNA, the CDR3 is TGCAGTGCAGGGACAGGGGTGACTGAAGCTTTCTTT.

The rearrangement uses TRBV29-1 and TRBJ2-5; 8 bases are shared with TRBD2. Germline CDR1 and CDR2: SQVTM and ANQGSEA. This CDR3 is 11 amino acids long. The V and J ends lost 5 bases and 7 bases, in that order; junction bases with no gene match: 3. In nucleotides, the CDR3 is TGCAGCGTTCCCGGGGGGGGGACCCAGTACTTC. Translated, it gives CSVPGGGTQYF.